These 9 T cell receptor beta chains share one sample of origin, sequenced in a study of OX40 agonist ivuxolimab in advanced cancers. Profiling relied on immunoSEQ multiplex PCR, and the TCRdb table lists in-frame clones only, not all of them. The sample records about 32,000 clones, less than 90% being singletons. The specimen comprised CD4+ or CD8+ T cells sorted from blood, sampled in a trial of the OX40 agonist ivuxolimab. Receptor source: an adult with an advanced solid tumor such as melanoma, head and neck, liver or kidney cancer.

This clone was detected only a few times. V gene TRBV5-6 combines with J gene TRBJ1-2, with 7 bases fitting TRBD1. V was pared by 4 bases and J by 4 bases, with 4 bases of the junction left unmatched. From germline, CDR1 is SGHDT and CDR2 YYEEEE. The CDR3 runs 13 residues. The CDR3 loop reads CASSPGTAYGYTF. The CDR3 region has the DNA TGTGCCAGCAGCCCCGGGACAGCCTATGGCTACACCTTC.

The CDR3 reads CASSPGQTGPDTQYF. The CDR3 nucleotides read TGTGCCAGCAGCCCCGGACAAACGGGCCCAGATACGCAGTATTTT. The J gene is TRBJ2-3, the V gene TRBV5-4; D may be TRBD1 (5 bases). Between the trimmed V and J ends, which lost 4 bases and 4 bases, there was a span of 16 bases. CDR1 and CDR2 from the germline V gene are SGHNT and YYREEE (reference sequence). The CDR3 is made up of 15 amino acids.

The rearrangement uses TRBV19 and TRBJ1-1; D remains unclear. This CDR3 region has 12 residues. Trimming stripped 5 bases from V and 1 base from J, with 5 bases between. CDR1 is LNHDA, CDR2 SQIVND, per germline (reference sequence). The CDR3 DNA is TGTGCCAGTAGTGTTGGGAACACTGAAGCTTTCTTT. Translated: CASSVGNTEAFF.

This clone was seen a handful of times. CDR3 bases: TGTGCCAGCAGCTTTCAGGGGGCGCGTAATGAGCAGTTCTTC. This gives the protein CASSFQGARNEQFF. V gene TRBV11-2 combines with J gene TRBJ2-1; the match to TRBD1 covers 8 bases. J lost 7 bases, V lost 3 bases, and 5 bases had no gene match. CDR1 is SGHAT and CDR2 is FQNNGV in the germline V gene. This CDR3 has 14 residues.

This chain connects TRBV7-8 to TRBJ2-2; D could derive from TRBD1 or TRBD2 (5 bases each). Trimming left V 4 bases short and J 0 bases short, with 9 bases between. Per the germline V gene, CDR1 is SGHVS and CDR2 is FQNEAQ. The CDR3 contains 15 residues. Here the CDR3 DNA reads TGTGCCAGCAGCTCCGGGACCACGAACACCGGGGAGCTGTTTTTT. This sequence encodes CASSSGTTNTGELFF.

V usage is TRBV7-9 and J usage is TRBJ2-7; possible D gene TRBD1, 5 bases. The V and J ends lost 5 bases and 5 bases respectively, with 7 bases between them. CDR3 length: 11 residues. The germline CDR1 and CDR2 sequences are SEHNR and FQNEAQ (reference sequence). CDR3 bases: TGTGCCAGCAGCCCAGGGAACGAGCAGTACTTC. Its translation: CASSPGNEQYF.

The chain combines TRBV28 with TRBJ2-7; D call uncertain. This CDR3 spans 11 amino acids. Deletions cut 5 bases from V and 6 bases from J, with 8 bases between. Germline V gene lookup returns CDR1 MDHEN and CDR2 SYDVKM. The CDR3 bases are TGTGCCAGCAGTGGGCCGACCGAGCAGTACTTC. Protein product: CASSGPTEQYF.

The table lists this clone with a count of one. V usage is TRBV14 and J usage is TRBJ2-7; D is undetermined. The germline V gene has CDR1 SGHDN and CDR2 FVKESK. The CDR3 spans 14 residues. V dropped 4 bases and J dropped 3 bases, with 13 bases sitting between them. The CDR3 DNA reads TGTGCCAGCAGCCGGTATAGGGATGGCTACGAGCAGTACTTC. As protein: CASSRYRDGYEQYF.

This chain links TRBV7-8 with TRBJ2-1, with D maybe TRBD2 (5 bases). Trimming shortened V by 6 bases and J by 7 bases, and 19 bases separated the two germline ends. Germline V gene sequence: CDR1 SGHVS, CDR2 FQNEAQ. The CDR3 runs 15 residues. The CDR3 region has the DNA TGTGCCAGCAGTCCTAGCCGTGTTGGCCGGAATGAGCAGTTCTTC. Translating it yields CASSPSRVGRNEQFF. Using reference TRBV7-8 and TRBJ2-1 for the parts outside the CDR3, the full variable domain is GAGVSQSPRYKVAKRGQDVALRCDPISGHVSLFWYQQALGQGPEFLTYFQNEAQLDKSGLPSDRFFAERPEGSVSTLKIQRTQQEDSAVYLCASSPSRVGRNEQFFGPGTRLTVL.